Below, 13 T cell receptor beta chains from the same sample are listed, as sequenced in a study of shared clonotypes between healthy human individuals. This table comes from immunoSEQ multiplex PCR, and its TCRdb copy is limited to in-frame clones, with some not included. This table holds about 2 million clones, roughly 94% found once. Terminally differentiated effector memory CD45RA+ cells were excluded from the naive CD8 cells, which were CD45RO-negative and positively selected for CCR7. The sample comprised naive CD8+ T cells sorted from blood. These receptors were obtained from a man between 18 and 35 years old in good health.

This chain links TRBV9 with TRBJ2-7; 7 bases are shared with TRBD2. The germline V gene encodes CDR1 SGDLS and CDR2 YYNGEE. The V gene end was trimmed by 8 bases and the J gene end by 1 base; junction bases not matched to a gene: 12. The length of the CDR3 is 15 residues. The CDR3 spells CASNDRASGSYEQYF. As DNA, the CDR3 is TGTGCCAGTAACGATCGGGCTAGCGGATCCTACGAGCAGTACTTC.

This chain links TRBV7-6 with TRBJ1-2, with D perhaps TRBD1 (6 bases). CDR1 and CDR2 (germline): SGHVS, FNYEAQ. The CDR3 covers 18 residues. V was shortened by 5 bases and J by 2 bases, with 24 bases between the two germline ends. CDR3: CASSPEGGLSPYNYGYTF. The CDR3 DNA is TGTGCCAGCAGCCCAGAAGGGGGGTTAAGCCCCTACAACTATGGCTACACCTTC.

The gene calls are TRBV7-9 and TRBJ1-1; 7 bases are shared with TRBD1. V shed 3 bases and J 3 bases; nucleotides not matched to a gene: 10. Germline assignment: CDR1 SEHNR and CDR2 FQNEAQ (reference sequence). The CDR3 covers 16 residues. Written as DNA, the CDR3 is TGTGCCAGCAGCTTTTTCCTTGACAGGGTACACACTGAAGCTTTCTTT. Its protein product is CASSFFLDRVHTEAFF.

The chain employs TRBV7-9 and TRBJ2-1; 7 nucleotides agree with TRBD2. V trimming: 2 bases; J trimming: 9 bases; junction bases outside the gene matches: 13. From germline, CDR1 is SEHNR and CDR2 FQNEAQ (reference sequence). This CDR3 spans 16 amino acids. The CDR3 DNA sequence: TGTGCCAGCAGCTTACTAGACGGGAGGCGCGGCGGTGAGCAGTTCTTC. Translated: CASSLLDGRRGGEQFF.

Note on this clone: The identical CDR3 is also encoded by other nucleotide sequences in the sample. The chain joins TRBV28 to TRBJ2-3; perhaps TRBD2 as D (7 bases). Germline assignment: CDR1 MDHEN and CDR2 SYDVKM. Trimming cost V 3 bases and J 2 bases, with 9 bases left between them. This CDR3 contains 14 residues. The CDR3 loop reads CASSFGGPTDTQYF. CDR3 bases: TGTGCCAGCAGTTTCGGGGGGCCCACAGATACGCAGTATTTT.

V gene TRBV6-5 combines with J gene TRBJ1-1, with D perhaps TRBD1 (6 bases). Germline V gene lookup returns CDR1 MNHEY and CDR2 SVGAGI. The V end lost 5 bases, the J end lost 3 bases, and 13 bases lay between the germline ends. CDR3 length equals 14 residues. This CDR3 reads CASSLTEGDTEAFF. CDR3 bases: TGTGCCAGCAGTCTCACGGAGGGGGACACTGAAGCTTTCTTT.

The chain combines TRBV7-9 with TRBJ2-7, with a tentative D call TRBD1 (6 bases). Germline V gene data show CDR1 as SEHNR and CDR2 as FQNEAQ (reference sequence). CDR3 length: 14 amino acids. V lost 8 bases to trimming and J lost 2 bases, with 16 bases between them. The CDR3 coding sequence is TGTGCCAGCTCCCCCGGACAGAACCCCTACGAGCAGTACTTC. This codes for CASSPGQNPYEQYF.

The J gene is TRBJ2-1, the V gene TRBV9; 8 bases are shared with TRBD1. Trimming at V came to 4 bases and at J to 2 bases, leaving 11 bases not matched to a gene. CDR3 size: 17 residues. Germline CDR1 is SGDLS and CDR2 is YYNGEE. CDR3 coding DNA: TGTGCCAGCAGCCGACTTAATGACAGGGGCCCCTACAATGAGCAGTTCTTC. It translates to CASSRLNDRGPYNEQFF.

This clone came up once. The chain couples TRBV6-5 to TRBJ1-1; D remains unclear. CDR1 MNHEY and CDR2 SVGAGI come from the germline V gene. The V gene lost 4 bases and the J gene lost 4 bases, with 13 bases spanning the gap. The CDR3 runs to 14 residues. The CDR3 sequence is CASSSRGEGTEAFF. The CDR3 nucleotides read TGTGCCAGCAGTTCTCGGGGTGAGGGCACTGAAGCTTTCTTT.

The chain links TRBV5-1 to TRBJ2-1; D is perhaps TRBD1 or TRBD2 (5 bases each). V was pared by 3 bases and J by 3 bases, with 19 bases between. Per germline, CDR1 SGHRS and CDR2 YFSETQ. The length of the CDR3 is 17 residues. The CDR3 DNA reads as TGCGCCAGCAGCTCGACATCCGGGACCCACGGCTACAATGAGCAGTTCTTC. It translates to CASSSTSGTHGYNEQFF.

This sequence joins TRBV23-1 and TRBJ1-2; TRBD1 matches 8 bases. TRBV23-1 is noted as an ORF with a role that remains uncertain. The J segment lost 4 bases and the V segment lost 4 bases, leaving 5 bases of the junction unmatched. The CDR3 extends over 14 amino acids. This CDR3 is CASSRGRGLYGYTF. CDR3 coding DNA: TGCGCCAGCAGTCGAGGCAGGGGGCTCTATGGCTACACCTTC.

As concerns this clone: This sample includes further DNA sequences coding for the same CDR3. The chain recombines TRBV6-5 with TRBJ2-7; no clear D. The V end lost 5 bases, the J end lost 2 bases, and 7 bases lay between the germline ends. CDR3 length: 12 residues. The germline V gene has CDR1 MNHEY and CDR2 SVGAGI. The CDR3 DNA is TGTGCCAGCAGTACCGATACCTACGAGCAGTACTTC. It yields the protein CASSTDTYEQYF.

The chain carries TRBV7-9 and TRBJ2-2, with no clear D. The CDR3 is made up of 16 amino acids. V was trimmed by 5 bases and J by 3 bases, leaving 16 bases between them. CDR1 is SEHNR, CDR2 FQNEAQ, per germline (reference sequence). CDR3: CASSRTKERDTGELFF. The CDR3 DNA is TGTGCCAGCAGCCGAACCAAGGAAAGGGACACCGGGGAGCTGTTTTTT.